What follows are 25 T cell receptor beta chains derived from one specimen sequenced in a study of blood T cell repertoires in COVID-19. TCRdb keeps only in-frame clones here, not all; method: immunoSEQ multiplex PCR. This table has about 230,000 clones, around 83% appearing once. Sequencing was performed on peripheral blood. These receptors all stem from a woman in her forties or fifties with acute or convalescent COVID-19.

The chain has TRBV2 and TRBJ2-5, with 9 bases fitting TRBD1. The CDR3 totals 18 residues. CDR1 and CDR2 (germline): SNHLY, FYNNEI. V shed 3 bases, J shed 5 bases, and the junction held 16 bases outside the gene matches. CDR3 protein: CASSDSEEYRGPWETQYF. The CDR3 DNA sequence: TGTGCCAGCAGTGATTCAGAGGAGTACAGGGGGCCTTGGGAGACCCAGTACTTC.

This chain uses TRBV27 with TRBJ2-1; 7 positions match TRBD2. In germline, CDR1 is MNHEY, CDR2 SMNVEV (reference sequence). The CDR3 has 15 amino acids. The junction had 5 bases not matched to a gene; V was cut back by 6 bases and J by 0 bases. The CDR3 loop is CASRLGGSSYNEQFF. CDR3 DNA: TGTGCCAGCAGGTTGGGCGGGAGCTCCTACAATGAGCAGTTCTTC.

The V gene is TRBV28, the J gene TRBJ2-7; 14 bases match TRBD2. From germline, CDR1 is MDHEN and CDR2 SYDVKM. After removal of 5 bases from V and 1 base from J, the junction contained 19 bases not matched to a gene. CDR3 length: 21 amino acids. CDR3 region: CASSATRLPGLAGASSYEQYF. The CDR3 DNA follows: TGTGCCAGCAGTGCAACGCGTCTACCGGGACTAGCGGGAGCCTCTTCCTACGAGCAGTACTTC.

J is TRBJ2-7 and V is TRBV19, with 7 bases matching TRBD1. CDR3 size: 15 residues. Germline CDR1 reads LNHDA; CDR2 reads SQIVND (reference sequence). V was pared by 3 bases and J by 0 bases, with 5 bases of the junction left unmatched. The DNA of the CDR3 is TGTGCCAGTAGTATGAAGGGACAGAGCTCCTACGAGCAGTACTTC. Translated: CASSMKGQSSYEQYF.

DNA for the CDR3: TGCAGCGTTGCGTGGACGTCGCAGGGTGGCTACACCTTC. Protein sequence: CSVAWTSQGGYTF. The chain joins TRBV29-1 to TRBJ1-2; weak D call: TRBD1 (5 bases). Trimming cost V 4 bases and J 7 bases, with 16 bases left between them. This CDR3 comprises 13 residues. CDR1 and CDR2 from the germline V gene are SQVTM and ANQGSEA.

The V gene is TRBV19, the J gene TRBJ1-3; 8 bases align to TRBD1. This CDR3 spans 14 amino acids. Germline lookup yields CDR1 LNHDA and CDR2 SQIVND (reference sequence). With 8 bases clipped from V and 2 bases from J, the junction kept 5 bases outside the gene matches. The CDR3 sequence: CASSRTGTGNTIYF. In DNA, the CDR3 is TGTGCCAGTTCAAGGACAGGGACTGGAAACACCATATATTTT.

The V and J genes are TRBV28 and TRBJ2-7; TRBD2 matches 10 bases. The CDR3 spans 14 residues. Germline loops: CDR1 MDHEN, CDR2 SYDVKM. V was pared by 3 bases and J by 12 bases, with 11 bases of the junction left unmatched. The CDR3 DNA is TGTGCCAGCAGTTTGGGTTTTAGCGGGAGGATCCTGTACTTC. This translates into CASSLGFSGRILYF.

The rearrangement links TRBV27 to TRBJ1-6, with 9 bases matching TRBD1. V shed 4 bases, J shed 8 bases, and the junction held 9 bases outside the gene matches. CDR1 is MNHEY, CDR2 SMNVEV, per germline (reference sequence). The CDR3 is made up of 16 amino acids. The CDR3 DNA sequence: TGTGCCAGCAGTTCTCCAACAGGGGGCCCGGATTCACCCCTCCACTTT. It specifies CASSSPTGGPDSPLHF.

The rearrangement joins TRBV5-1 to TRBJ2-1, with D perhaps matching TRBD2 (5 bases). V was cut by 4 bases and J by 3 bases, with 14 bases left in between. CDR1 and CDR2 (germline): SGHRS, YFSETQ. The length of the CDR3 is 15 residues. The CDR3 DNA reads TGCGCCAGCAGCACAGAGGGTTTGAGCTACAATGAGCAGTTCTTC. Protein sequence: CASSTEGLSYNEQFF.

This rearrangement joins TRBV11-3 to TRBJ2-1, with 10 bases aligning to TRBD2. The germline V gene has CDR1 SGHNT and CDR2 YENEEA. The V gene end was trimmed by 5 bases and the J gene end by 2 bases; junction bases not matched to a gene: 3. The length of the CDR3 is 15 residues. The CDR3 sequence: CASSKLAGPYNEQFF. CDR3 DNA: TGTGCCAGCAGCAAACTAGCGGGGCCCTACAATGAGCAGTTCTTC.

In this sample, this clone turned up a few times. This chain connects TRBV6-2 or TRBV6-3 to TRBJ1-1, with 7 bases lining up with TRBD1. This CDR3 is 18 amino acids long. Per germline, CDR1 MNHEY and CDR2 SVGEGT. With 4 bases clipped from V and 2 bases from J, the junction kept 16 bases outside the gene matches. The CDR3 DNA is TGTGCCAGCAGTTTCTCGACAGGGCCACGCGCAGGAAACACTGAAGCTTTCTTT. As protein: CASSFSTGPRAGNTEAFF.

In the case of this clone: Within the sample, other DNA sequences also encode this same CDR3. The chain employs TRBV30 and TRBJ1-1; TRBD1 might be the D (5 bases). Trimming took off 5 bases at V and 4 bases at J, with 8 bases between the two ends. Germline values: CDR1 GTSNPN, CDR2 SVGIG (reference sequence). CDR3 length equals 11 residues. The CDR3 coding sequence is TGTGCCTGGTCCCAGGGCACTGAAGCTTTCTTT. It encodes CAWSQGTEAFF. The full variable domain, rest sourced from reference TRBV30 and TRBJ1-1, is SQTIHQWPATLVQPVGSPLSLECTVEGTSNPNLYWYRQAAGRGLQLLFYSVGIGQISSEVPQNLSASRPQDRQFILSSKKLLLSDSGFYLCAWSQGTEAFFGQGTRLTVV.

V and J are TRBV3-1 (or the pseudogene TRBV3-2) and TRBJ1-4, with D perhaps TRBD1 (5 bases). This CDR3 region has 15 residues. V was clipped by 1 base and J by 7 bases, with 13 bases between them. Germline V gives CDR1 LGHDT, CDR2 YNNKEL (reference sequence). The chain's CDR3 is CASSQGKGLSEKLFF. The CDR3 nucleotides are TGTGCCAGCAGCCAAGGAAAGGGGCTTTCTGAAAAACTGTTTTTT.

The chain links TRBV15 to TRBJ2-3, with 8 bases lining up with TRBD1. The V segment lost 3 bases and the J segment 3 bases; nucleotides outside the gene matches: 5. The CDR3 runs 15 residues. Germline-derived CDR1 and CDR2 are LNHNV and YYDKDF (reference sequence). CDR3 amino acids: CATSRNRGSTDTQYF. CDR3 bases: TGTGCCACCAGCAGGAACAGGGGGTCTACAGATACGCAGTATTTT.

The V and J genes are TRBV7-2 and TRBJ2-7; 7 nucleotides agree with TRBD2. The CDR3 is 14 residues long. From germline, CDR1 is SGHTA and CDR2 FQGNSA. J was trimmed by 6 bases and V by 0 bases; bases with no gene match: 5. CDR3 region: CASSLAASGVEQYF. The DNA of the CDR3 is TGTGCCAGCAGCTTAGCAGCTAGCGGAGTCGAGCAGTACTTC.

The rearrangement joins TRBV12-3 or TRBV12-4 to TRBJ1-1, with D unresolved. Trimming left V 4 bases short and J 8 bases short, with 11 bases between. CDR3 size: 12 residues. CDR3 loop: CASSSLQLEAFF. In DNA, the CDR3 is TGTGCCAGCAGTTCCCTACAGTTAGAAGCTTTCTTT.

This chain connects TRBV4-1 to TRBJ1-1; D gene uncertain. V shed 4 bases and J shed 0 bases, with 12 bases lying between them. CDR1 and CDR2 (germline): MGHRA, YSYEKL. The CDR3 sequence is 15 residues long. The CDR3 region is CASSPLAAVNTEAFF. The CDR3, as DNA: TGCGCCAGCAGCCCCCTGGCAGCGGTGAACACTGAAGCTTTCTTT.

V usage is TRBV5-4 and J usage is TRBJ2-1; D might be TRBD2 (5 bases). The CDR3 has 16 amino acids. Germline V gene sequence: CDR1 SGHNT, CDR2 YYREEE (reference sequence). V gave up 5 bases and J gave up 10 bases, with 25 bases separating them. CDR3: CASSHGRGPGNGEQFF. CDR3 nucleotide sequence: TGTGCCAGCAGTCATGGGCGTGGGCCCGGGAACGGGGAGCAGTTCTTC.

The V call is TRBV20-1, the J call TRBJ1-1, with D perhaps TRBD1 (5 bases). CDR1 is DFQATT, CDR2 SNEGSKA, per germline (reference sequence). V lost 4 bases and J 8 bases, leaving 11 bases between the germline ends. The CDR3 is 11 amino acids. The CDR3 DNA sequence: TGCAGTGCTATCGGAGGGACGGAAGCTTTCTTT. This codes for CSAIGGTEAFF.

V gene TRBV28 combines with J gene TRBJ1-2; TRBD1 matches at 7 bases. Germline V gene data show CDR1 as MDHEN and CDR2 as SYDVKM. Germline trimming cut 6 bases from V and 2 bases from J; bases unmatched to any gene: 15. The length of the CDR3 is 17 residues. In DNA form, the CDR3 reads TGTGCCAGCAGCAAACTACAACTCAAACAGGGGAACTATGGCTACACCTTC. Translating gives CASSKLQLKQGNYGYTF.

The rearrangement uses TRBV27 and TRBJ2-6, with TRBD2 as a possible D gene (5 bases). Germline V gene sequence: CDR1 MNHEY, CDR2 SMNVEV (reference sequence). V was pared by 0 bases and J by 0 bases, with 15 bases between. The CDR3 is 19 residues long. CDR3 sequence reads: CASSLSRPARGSGANVLTF. In DNA, the CDR3 is TGTGCCAGCAGTTTATCCCGACCCGCCCGGGGCTCTGGGGCCAACGTCCTGACTTTC.

The gene calls are TRBV7-9 and TRBJ2-4; possibly TRBD1 for D (5 bases). Trimming left V 5 bases short and J 6 bases short, with 14 bases between. The CDR3 spans 14 residues. In germline, CDR1 is SEHNR, CDR2 FQNEAQ (reference sequence). The CDR3 sequence: CASSATGQLNIQYF. In DNA, the CDR3 is TGTGCCAGCAGCGCAACAGGCCAGCTAAACATTCAGTACTTC. Full variable domain (rest looked up from reference TRBV7-9 and TRBJ2-4): DTGVSQNPRHKITKRGQNVTFRCDPISEHNRLYWYRQTLGQGPEFLTYFQNEAQLEKSRLLSDRFSAERPKGSFSTLEIQRTEQGDSAMYLCASSATGQLNIQYFGAGTRLSVL.

J is TRBJ2-2 and V is TRBV7-8; 11 bases map to TRBD2. The CDR3 is made up of 17 amino acids. CDR1 SGHVS and CDR2 FQNEAQ come from the germline V gene. V was pared by 5 bases and J by 3 bases, with 8 bases of the junction left unmatched. CDR3 DNA: TGTGCCAGCAGCCCGATAGGGACTAGCGGCTACACCGGGGAGCTGTTTTTT. This codes for CASSPIGTSGYTGELFF.

The V gene is TRBV12-5, the J gene TRBJ2-1, with TRBD1 matching over 8 bases. The germline CDR1 and CDR2 sequences are LGHNT and FRNRAP. The length of the CDR3 is 15 residues. Trimming at V came to 5 bases and at J to 2 bases, leaving 5 bases not matched to a gene. CDR3 in DNA: TGTGCTAGTGGTCCCGACAGGGGTCCCTACAATGAGCAGTTCTTC. It specifies CASGPDRGPYNEQFF. The whole variable domain, remainder taken from reference TRBV12-5 and TRBJ2-1, is DARVTQTPRHKVTEMGQEVTMRCQPILGHNTVFWYRQTMMQGLELLAYFRNRAPLDDSGMPKDRFSAEMPDATLATLKIQPSEPRDSAVYFCASGPDRGPYNEQFFGPGTRLTVL.

V usage is TRBV7-9 and J usage is TRBJ1-1; 7 bases are shared with TRBD1. Losses at the gene ends were 2 bases for V and 4 bases for J; bases not matched to a gene: 7. CDR3 length equals 15 residues. The germline CDR1 and CDR2 sequences are SEHNR and FQNEAQ (reference sequence). The CDR3, as DNA: TGTGCCAGCAGCTTAAGTGACAGGGTCGGCACTGAAGCTTTCTTT. Its protein is CASSLSDRVGTEAFF. The complete variable domain, with remaining parts taken from reference TRBV7-9 and TRBJ1-1, reads DTGVSQNPRHKITKRGQNVTFRCDPISEHNRLYWYRQTLGQGPEFLTYFQNEAQLEKSRLLSDRFSAERPKGSFSTLEIQRTEQGDSAMYLCASSLSDRVGTEAFFGQGTRLTVV.